The 20 T cell receptor beta chains below come from one sample, sequenced in a study of T cell responses to AZD1222 COVID-19 vaccine. TCRdb keeps only in-frame clones here, not all; method: immunoSEQ multiplex PCR. Of about 190,000 clones listed, approximately 91% were seen once; the top ten hold over 0.85%. The material was peripheral blood, obtained on day 0 of AZD1222 vaccination. The receptors derive from an adult in good health.

The chain is built from TRBV7-3 and TRBJ2-1; tentative D call: TRBD1 (6 bases). Trimming stripped 0 bases from V and 7 bases from J, with 13 bases between. The CDR3 contains 15 residues. Germline V CDR1 and CDR2: SGHTA, FQGTGA. In DNA, the CDR3 is TGTGCCAGCAGCTTAACAGTACAGGGATGGAATGAGCAGTTCTTC. This encodes CASSLTVQGWNEQFF.

The chain has TRBV2 and TRBJ2-2; no definite D call. Germline V gene data show CDR1 as SNHLY and CDR2 as FYNNEI. Between the trimmed V and J ends, which lost 1 base and 0 bases, there was a span of 6 bases. The CDR3 is 15 residues long. The CDR3 coding sequence is TGTGCCAGCAGTGAAGTCCTCGCGAACACCGGGGAGCTGTTTTTT. Its protein is CASSEVLANTGELFF.

The chain links TRBV6-5 to TRBJ2-7; the D gene could be TRBD1 or TRBD2 (5 bases each). Germline-derived CDR1 and CDR2 are MNHEY and SVGAGI. V lost 10 bases to trimming and J lost 0 bases, with 13 bases between them. CDR3 length equals 13 residues. The CDR3 reads CATKPGPSYEQYF. The DNA for the CDR3 is TGTGCCACCAAACCGGGACCCTCCTACGAGCAGTACTTC.

This clone was seen a handful of times. This chain uses TRBV27 with TRBJ1-5; 9 bases align to TRBD1. Trimming removed 2 bases from V and 6 bases from J; junction bases left unmatched: 5. CDR3 length equals 15 residues. Germline CDR1 MNHEY, CDR2 SMNVEV (reference sequence). The CDR3, as DNA: TGTGCCAGCAGTTTAGGGACAGGGTCAGGTCAGCCCCAGCATTTT. This codes for CASSLGTGSGQPQHF.

The chain combines TRBV6-5 with TRBJ1-2, with D possibly matching TRBD1 (6 bases). This CDR3 has 13 amino acids. V lost 6 bases, J lost 6 bases, and 14 bases lay in between. Germline-derived CDR1 and CDR2 are MNHEY and SVGAGI. For the CDR3, the DNA is TGTGCCAGCAGGCCGGGGGCTATCGATGGCTACACCTTC. Protein sequence: CASRPGAIDGYTF.

The gene calls are TRBV5-3 and TRBJ2-7; D call uncertain. TRBV5-3 is flagged as an ORF with uncertain function. There are 16 residues in the CDR3. V lost 4 bases and J 3 bases, leaving 20 bases between the germline ends. CDR3 residues: CARSPPAGRLDYEQYF. CDR3 coding DNA: TGTGCCAGAAGCCCTCCGGCCGGGCGGTTAGACTACGAGCAGTACTTC.

The rearrangement uses TRBV4-3 and TRBJ1-4; tentatively, D is TRBD1 (6 bases). The V end lost 0 bases, the J end lost 7 bases, and 15 bases lay between the germline ends. This CDR3 has 16 amino acids. Germline lookup yields CDR1 LGHNA and CDR2 YSLEER. CDR3 amino acids: CASSQDRRGGSEKLFF. The CDR3 DNA is TGCGCCAGCAGCCAAGACCGGAGGGGGGGGAGTGAAAAACTGTTTTTT.

The rearrangement links TRBV4-1 to TRBJ2-1; 9 bases fit TRBD1. This CDR3 region has 16 residues. CDR1 and CDR2 (germline): MGHRA, YSYEKL. The junction had 2 bases not matched to a gene; V was cut back by 0 bases and J by 2 bases. CDR3 residues: CASSQDWTGAYNEQFF. CDR3 coding DNA: TGCGCCAGCAGCCAAGATTGGACAGGGGCCTACAATGAGCAGTTCTTC.

The chain joins TRBV19 to TRBJ1-2; D remains unclear. The CDR3 loop spans 15 amino acids. CDR1 and CDR2 (germline): LNHDA, SQIVND (reference sequence). V was trimmed by 2 bases and J by 3 bases, leaving 13 bases between them. The chain's CDR3 is CASSIPGSSYYGYTF. CDR3 nucleotide sequence: TGTGCCAGTAGTATACCCGGCAGCTCCTACTATGGCTACACCTTC.

This clone was seen once. The rearrangement joins TRBV7-2 to TRBJ2-1, with unresolved D. The germline V gene has CDR1 SGHTA and CDR2 FQGNSA. V lost 8 bases to trimming and J lost 7 bases, with 15 bases between them. The CDR3 loop spans 13 amino acids. In DNA, the CDR3 is TGTGCCAGCTCCCAGGTCGTGGGGAATGAGCAGTTCTTC. Encoded protein: CASSQVVGNEQFF.

The chain uses TRBV19 and TRBJ1-2, with TRBD1 as a possible D gene (6 bases). The CDR3 contains 15 residues. V was clipped by 6 bases and J by 0 bases, with 14 bases between them. Germline V gene data show CDR1 as LNHDA and CDR2 as SQIVND (reference sequence). For the CDR3, the DNA is TGTGCCAGTAGACCGAAGACAGGAGCTAACTATGGCTACACCTTC. Its protein product is CASRPKTGANYGYTF.

The V gene is TRBV2, the J gene TRBJ1-1; no clear D. The V end was cut by 5 bases, the J end by 0 bases, with 4 bases between. CDR3 length: 12 amino acids. Germline-derived CDR1 and CDR2 are SNHLY and FYNNEI. CDR3 loop: CASSRMNTEAFF. As DNA, the CDR3 is TGTGCCAGCAGTCGAATGAACACTGAAGCTTTCTTT.

The V call is TRBV4-2, the J call TRBJ2-7; tentative D call: TRBD2 (6 bases). The CDR3 has 14 residues. The V end was cut by 1 base, the J end by 0 bases, with 7 bases between. CDR1 is LGHNA, CDR2 YNFKEQ, per germline. CDR3 region: CASSQVGSSYEQYF. DNA for the CDR3: TGTGCCAGCAGCCAAGTCGGGAGCTCCTACGAGCAGTACTTC.

The chain is built from TRBV6-5 and TRBJ2-7; D is unresolved. The CDR3 is 13 residues long. The germline CDR1 and CDR2 sequences are MNHEY and SVGAGI. The V and J ends lost 2 bases and 2 bases respectively, with 7 bases between them. The CDR3 sequence is CASSYRLTYEQYF. As DNA, the CDR3 is TGTGCCAGCAGTTACCGGCTCACCTACGAGCAGTACTTC.

The CDR3 DNA sequence: TGTGCCAGCAGTTTATTCGGGGTGGGGGCGAACACCGGGGAGCTGTTTTTT. Translating it yields CASSLFGVGANTGELFF. This sequence joins TRBV27 and TRBJ2-2; perhaps D is TRBD1 or TRBD2 (5 bases each). The V end was cut by 1 base, the J end by 0 bases, with 12 bases between. The length of the CDR3 is 17 residues. Germline V gives CDR1 MNHEY, CDR2 SMNVEV (reference sequence).

V and J are TRBV15 and TRBJ1-1, with 9 bases aligning to TRBD1. From germline, CDR1 is LNHNV and CDR2 YYDKDF (reference sequence). The CDR3 contains 12 residues. J was trimmed by 4 bases and V by 6 bases; bases with no gene match: 0. CDR3 sequence (DNA): TGTGCCACCAGGACAGGGGGCACTGAAGCTTTCTTT. Translating gives CATRTGGTEAFF.

The genes are TRBV28 and TRBJ1-4; 7 bases are a match to TRBD1. The CDR3 is 15 amino acids. The V gene's germline CDR1 is MDHEN and CDR2 SYDVKM. V dropped 7 bases and J dropped 7; count of bases not matched to a gene: 12. CDR3 loop: CASTTLQGWGEKLFF. The CDR3 coding sequence is TGTGCCAGCACCACTTTACAGGGGTGGGGTGAAAAACTGTTTTTT.

V usage is TRBV28 and J usage is TRBJ2-1; 7 nucleotides match TRBD1. Germline trimming cut 5 bases from V and 0 bases from J; bases unmatched to any gene: 7. This CDR3 is built from 16 residues. Germline values: CDR1 MDHEN, CDR2 SYDVKM. The DNA of the CDR3 is TGTGCCAGCAGTCTCGTTCCAGGGGGCTCCTACAATGAGCAGTTCTTC. It codes for CASSLVPGGSYNEQFF. Using reference TRBV28 and TRBJ2-1 for the parts outside the CDR3, the full variable domain is DVKVTQSSRYLVKRTGEKVFLECVQDMDHENMFWYRQDPGLGLRLIYFSYDVKMKEKGDIPEGYSVSREKKERFSLILESASTNQTSMYLCASSLVPGGSYNEQFFGPGTRLTVL.

The chain has TRBV3-1 (or the pseudogene TRBV3-2) and TRBJ2-7; perhaps TRBD1 as D (6 bases). CDR3 length: 14 residues. Trimming shortened V by 4 bases and J by 2 bases, and 12 bases separated the two germline ends. The germline V gene encodes CDR1 LGHDT and CDR2 YNNKEL (reference sequence). CDR3 sequence: CASSRRTATYEQYF. The DNA for the CDR3 is TGTGCCAGCAGCCGGAGGACAGCCACCTACGAGCAGTACTTC.

The chain uses TRBV2 and TRBJ1-1; 8 bases align to TRBD1. CDR1 and CDR2 (germline): SNHLY, FYNNEI. The CDR3 sequence is 15 residues long. Germline trimming cut 5 bases from V and 1 base from J; bases unmatched to any gene: 6. CDR3 sequence: CASSFSGTGNTEAFF. Here the CDR3 DNA reads TGTGCCAGCAGTTTTTCCGGGACAGGGAACACTGAAGCTTTCTTT.